This passage covers 15 T cell receptor beta chains from one sample sequenced in a study of T cells after yellow fever vaccination. TCRdb reprocessed the 5' RACE reads with MiXCR, giving one entry per CDR3 protein. The data contain under 700,000 distinct CDR3 sequences, about 17% of them singletons. The input for sequencing was PBMCs, taken less than 6 days after the first yellow fever vaccination. These receptors came from a man aged 18 to 30 who received the YFV17D yellow fever vaccine.

V and J are TRBV7-6 and TRBJ2-5, with no clear D. The CDR3 spans 13 residues. Trimming shortened V by 2 bases and J by 5 bases, and 9 bases separated the two germline ends. CDR1 SGHVS and CDR2 FNYEAQ come from the germline V gene. This CDR3 is CASSLSIRETQYF. In nucleotides, the CDR3 is TGTGCCAGCAGCTTATCTATTCGGGAGACCCAGTACTTC. Full variable domain (remainder filled in from reference TRBV7-6 and TRBJ2-5): GAGVSQSPRYKVTKRGQDVALRCDPISGHVSLYWYRQALGQGPEFLTYFNYEAQQDKSGLPNDRFSAERPEGSISTLTIQRTEQRDSAMYRCASSLSIRETQYFGPGTRLLVL.

This clonotype was seen at least ten times. The germline gene is not matched at one end of the junction; a read error may be the cause. The chain couples TRBV7-7 to TRBJ1-1; a possible D gene is TRBD1 (5 bases). Germline V CDR1 and CDR2: SSHAT, FNYEAQ (reference sequence). CDR3 length equals 18 residues. CDR3 sequence (DNA): TGTGCTAGCAGCTTAGCGTTATTAAGGAGGAGGGGGAACACTGAAGCTTTCTTT. Translation: CASSLALLRRRGNTEAFF.

This sequence joins TRBV3-1 and TRBJ2-7; D possibly corresponds to TRBD2 (6 bases). This CDR3 spans 15 amino acids. Trimming shortened V by 4 bases and J by 4 bases, and 17 bases separated the two germline ends. Per germline, CDR1 LGHDT and CDR2 YNNKEL (reference sequence). The CDR3 nucleotides read TGTGCCAGCAGCCCGCAGGCGGGGCGCGGGTACGAGCAGTACTTC. Protein product: CASSPQAGRGYEQYF.

This clonotype was counted a few times. CDR3 loop: CASSYNQGIEETQYF. In nucleotides, the CDR3 is TGTGCCAGCTCCTACAACCAGGGAATTGAAGAGACCCAGTACTTC. The V and J genes are TRBV18 and TRBJ2-5; TRBD1 might be the D (5 bases). This CDR3 has 15 amino acids. The ends were cut back, 6 bases at V and 3 bases at J, with 17 bases in the middle. Germline V gives CDR1 KGHSH, CDR2 LQKENI.

The CDR3 nucleotides are TGTGCCAGCAGCTTGAGAGGTGGGGCGCAGTATTTT. Translating it yields CASSLRGGAQYF. V and J are TRBV5-6 and TRBJ2-3; D is ambiguous. The V gene's germline CDR1 is SGHDT and CDR2 YYEEEE. V was trimmed by 1 base and J by 10 bases, leaving 10 bases between them. The CDR3 contains 12 residues.

This clonotype was observed a handful of times. This sequence joins TRBV20-1 and TRBJ1-3, with D possibly matching TRBD1 (6 bases). The germline V gene encodes CDR1 DFQATT and CDR2 SNEGSKA (reference sequence). V was shortened by 4 bases and J by 9 bases, with 10 bases between the two germline ends. The CDR3 spans 11 residues. CDR3 protein: CSAKHRATIYF. The DNA for the CDR3 is TGCAGTGCTAAACACAGGGCCACCATATATTTT.

This clonotype was counted at least ten times. V and J are TRBV20-1 and TRBJ2-3, with D perhaps TRBD2 (5 bases). Germline V CDR1 and CDR2: DFQATT, SNEGSKA (reference sequence). The CDR3 extends over 13 amino acids. Trimming removed 8 bases from V and 3 bases from J, with 15 bases in between. The CDR3 protein is CSQKWRGTDTQYF. In DNA form, the CDR3 reads TGCAGTCAAAAGTGGAGAGGGACAGATACGCAGTATTTT.

This chain uses TRBV19 with TRBJ1-5, with unresolved D. The CDR3 extends over 15 amino acids. With 6 bases removed from V and 5 bases from J, the gap between germline ends came to 17 bases. Per germline, CDR1 LNHDA and CDR2 SQIVND (reference sequence). The chain's CDR3 is CASRANYPLHQPQHF. DNA of the CDR3: TGTGCCAGTAGAGCCAATTATCCTCTTCATCAGCCCCAGCATTTT.

This clonotype was seen a handful of times. The chain combines TRBV18 with TRBJ1-2, with D hard to call. The CDR3 has 13 amino acids. In germline, CDR1 is KGHSH, CDR2 LQKENI. The V end was cut by 4 bases, the J end by 2 bases, with 8 bases between. The CDR3 protein is CASSREQNYGYTF. Written as DNA, the CDR3 is TGTGCCAGCTCACGTGAACAGAACTATGGCTACACCTTC.

The chain recombines TRBV10-3 with TRBJ2-1, with D possibly being TRBD2 (5 bases). The CDR3 runs to 15 residues. Trimming took 0 bases from V and 3 from J, leaving 9 bases between them. Germline assignment: CDR1 ENHRY and CDR2 SYGVKD. The CDR3 sequence: CAISESPGNYNEQFF. For the CDR3, the DNA is TGTGCCATCAGTGAGTCCCCGGGGAACTACAATGAGCAGTTCTTC.

In its sample, this clonotype was seen a few times. The chain uses TRBV27 and TRBJ2-1, with TRBD2 matching 8 bases. Germline values: CDR1 MNHEY, CDR2 SMNVEV (reference sequence). The CDR3 has 14 amino acids. The ends lost 10 bases at V and 4 bases at J; junction bases unmatched: 9. The CDR3 DNA reads TGTGCCACCCGACCCGGGGGGGTTTACAATGAGCAGTTCTTC. It codes for CATRPGGVYNEQFF.

The V call is TRBV7-2, the J call TRBJ2-4, with TRBD2 identical over 8 bases. Germline V gene lookup returns CDR1 SGHTA and CDR2 FQGNSA. The CDR3 is 15 residues long. V shed 3 bases, J shed 6 bases, and the junction held 7 bases outside the gene matches. CDR3 nucleotide sequence: TGTGCCAGCAGCTTTAGCGGGGCCGGGGGAAACATTCAGTACTTC. Translation gives CASSFSGAGGNIQYF.

This clonotype was counted at least ten times. In DNA form, the CDR3 reads TGCGCCAGCAGCATCGGGCCCGGCGGGGCAGATACGCAGTATTTT. Protein: CASSIGPGGADTQYF. The chain combines TRBV5-1 with TRBJ2-3, with TRBD2 as a possible D gene (6 bases). CDR1 SGHRS and CDR2 YFSETQ come from the germline V gene. Trimming took off 4 bases at V and 4 bases at J, with 16 bases between the two ends. The CDR3 is 15 residues long. The full variable domain, in which reference TRBV5-1 and TRBJ2-3 provide the parts outside the CDR3, is KAGVTQTPRYLIKTRGQQVTLSCSPISGHRSVSWYQQTPGQGLQFLFEYFSETQRNKGNFPGRFSGRQFSNSRSEMNVSTLELGDSALYLCASSIGPGGADTQYFGPGTRLTVL.

This clonotype has more than one count but fewer than ten. CDR3 DNA: TGTGCCAGCAGTCCGAGTCCCGGCACAGATACGCAGTATTTT. Protein sequence: CASSPSPGTDTQYF. The chain employs TRBV12-3 or TRBV12-4 and TRBJ2-3; D unresolved. This CDR3 spans 14 amino acids. Trimming stripped 5 bases from V and 1 base from J, with 10 bases between.

V usage is TRBV12-3 or TRBV12-4 and J usage is TRBJ2-3, with D perhaps matching TRBD2 (7 bases). Trimming took 4 bases from V and 4 from J, leaving 12 bases between them. The length of the CDR3 is 14 residues. CDR3 DNA: TGTGCCAGCAGTTGGGGGGGCCGGGCAGATACGCAGTATTTT. Translated: CASSWGGRADTQYF.